This T cell receptor beta chain was found in a study of T-cell reconstitution after alpha-beta-depleted transplantation in children. Trimming at V came to 0 bases and at J to 6 bases, leaving 9 bases not matched to a gene. CDR1 and CDR2 from the germline V gene are SGHRS and YFSETQ. The CDR3 extends over 17 amino acids. As it was prepared, the TCRbeta library received unique molecular identifiers. TCRdb re-called the PCR reads through MiXCR, storing one row per CDR3 protein. There are a few hundred thousand distinct CDR3 sequences in the sample; about 45% occur only once, and 27% lies in the top ten. This clonotype has ten or more counts.

This sample comprised PBMCs, obtained before TCRalphabeta/CD19-depleted stem cell transplant. This sequence originates from a girl aged 2 to 10 with aplastic anemia, due to receive a stem cell transplant. The J gene is TRBJ2-1, the V gene TRBV5-1; 10 bases align to TRBD2. As DNA, the CDR3 is TGCGCCAGCAGCTTGGCAGGCCTAGCGGGAGTACCCAATGAGCAGTTCTTC. It is translated as CASSLAGLAGVPNEQFF.